A selection of T cell receptor beta chains follows, all from one sample in a study of blood T cell repertoires in COVID-19. Repertoires were generated with immunoSEQ multiplex PCR, while TCRdb's copy carries only in-frame clones and drops some. The data contain around 250,000 clones, roughly 83% of them singletons. Sample: peripheral blood. The receptors derive from a man of 80 years or more with acute or convalescent COVID-19. CDR3s include the opening cysteine and the closing phenylalanine or tryptophan. D genes are given only for firm matches. Only part of the rows carry a size: once, few, many, or a class if the clone is expanded.

J: TRBJ2-3
V: TRBV2
size: .
D: .
DNA: TGTGCCAGCAGGCCCCCAGGCTCCCGCCAGTATTTT
CDR3: CASRPPGSRQYF

J: TRBJ1-5
V: TRBV15
size: .
D: .
DNA: TGTGCCACCAGCAGAGATTGGGCGGGGGGCAGATATCAGCCCCAGCATTTT
CDR3: CATSRDWAGGRYQPQHF

J: TRBJ2-5
V: TRBV5-1
size: once
D: .
DNA: TGCGCCAGCAGCCTTAACAAAGAGACCCAGTACTTC
CDR3: CASSLNKETQYF

J: TRBJ2-1
V: TRBV29-1
size: .
D: TRBD2
DNA: TGCAGCGCCTTTCTAGCGGGAGGACGGTACAATGAGCAGTTCTTC
CDR3: CSAFLAGGRYNEQFF

J: TRBJ2-1
V: TRBV7-2
size: .
D: .
DNA: TGTGCCAGCAGCTTAGGGAACCGGGAAAAGCAGTTCTTC
CDR3: CASSLGNREKQFF

J: TRBJ1-2
V: TRBV29-1
size: .
D: .
DNA: TGCAGCGTTCCCCTGGGGGCAGGTCAGGGGTATGGCTACACCTTC
CDR3: CSVPLGAGQGYGYTF

J: TRBJ1-6
V: TRBV2
size: .
D: TRBD1
DNA: TGTGCCAGCAGTGAGGACAGGGGCTATTCACCCCTCCACTTT
CDR3: CASSEDRGYSPLHF

J: TRBJ2-4
V: TRBV18
size: once
D: .
DNA: TGTGCCAGCTCACCACCGACAGTTAACATTCAGTACTTC
CDR3: CASSPPTVNIQYF

J: TRBJ1-4
V: TRBV7-2
size: .
D: .
DNA: TGTGCCAGCAGCTTAGACGGAGCTAATGAAAAACTGTTTTTT
CDR3: CASSLDGANEKLFF

J: TRBJ2-2
V: TRBV11-2
size: .
D: TRBD2
DNA: TGTGCCAGCAGCTCCGGGACTAGCGCTGGGGAGCTGTTTTTT
CDR3: CASSSGTSAGELFF

J: TRBJ2-2
V: TRBV19
size: .
D: TRBD2
DNA: TGTGCCAGTAGTAGGGAGGGCCCGAACACCGGGGAGCTGTTTTTT
CDR3: CASSREGPNTGELFF

J: TRBJ1-3
V: TRBV11-2
size: .
D: TRBD1
DNA: TGTGCCAGCAGCTTAGGACAACCGGGACAGGGGGCAAACACCATATATTTT
CDR3: CASSLGQPGQGANTIYF

J: TRBJ2-2
V: TRBV19
size: .
D: .
DNA: TGTGCCAGTAGCGGGAGTTATACCGGGGAGCTGTTTTTT
CDR3: CASSGSYTGELFF

J: TRBJ1-6
V: TRBV19
size: .
D: .
DNA: TGTGCCAGTAGTATAGGCGGGGTCTGGAATTCACCCCTCCACTTT
CDR3: CASSIGGVWNSPLHF

J: TRBJ1-5
V: TRBV7-8
size: .
D: TRBD1
DNA: TGTGCCAGCAGCCCGGGACAGGCCATCGGGCAGCCCCAGCATTTT
CDR3: CASSPGQAIGQPQHF

J: TRBJ2-7
V: TRBV27
size: .
D: .
DNA: TGTGCCAGCAGCCCATTCCCCGGGACACCGTACGAGCAGTACTTC
CDR3: CASSPFPGTPYEQYF

J: TRBJ2-2
V: TRBV6-2/TRBV6-3
size: .
D: .
DNA: TGTGCCAGCAGTAAGGGGACAATGAACACCGGGGAGCTGTTTTTT
CDR3: CASSKGTMNTGELFF

J: TRBJ1-6
V: TRBV28
size: .
D: .
DNA: TGTGCCAGCAGTTCCCAGGGTAGAGTGAGTAATTCACCCCTCCACTTT
CDR3: CASSSQGRVSNSPLHF

J: TRBJ2-1
V: TRBV9
size: .
D: TRBD1
DNA: TGTGCCAGCAGCGTAGCCCTGACAGGGAACCTTTACAATGAGCAGTTCTTC
CDR3: CASSVALTGNLYNEQFF

J: TRBJ1-2
V: TRBV6-5
size: .
D: TRBD1
DNA: TGTGCCAGCAGTCCCAGGACAGGGACTATAGGCTACACCTTC
CDR3: CASSPRTGTIGYTF

J: TRBJ1-2
V: TRBV2
size: .
D: .
DNA: TGTGCCAGCAGCCGCAGGGGAGCTAACTATGGCTACACCTTC
CDR3: CASSRRGANYGYTF

J: TRBJ2-5
V: TRBV28
size: .
D: .
DNA: TGTGCCAGCAGTTCTAGAGTTTTTCAAGAGACCCAGTACTTC
CDR3: CASSSRVFQETQYF

J: TRBJ1-6
V: TRBV6-4
size: .
D: TRBD1
DNA: TGTGCCAGCAGTGCGGGACAGGGGCGATCACCCCTCCACTTT
CDR3: CASSAGQGRSPLHF

J: TRBJ1-6
V: TRBV2
size: .
D: TRBD1
DNA: TGTGCCAGCAGTCAAGAACAGGGGTCCTATAATTCACCCCTCCACTTT
CDR3: CASSQEQGSYNSPLHF

J: TRBJ1-2
V: TRBV19
size: .
D: .
DNA: TGTGCCAGTACCTTAGTACATTCGCCAGGGCTGGACTATGGCTACACCTTC
CDR3: CASTLVHSPGLDYGYTF

J: TRBJ2-5
V: TRBV9
size: .
D: .
DNA: TGTGCCAGCAGCCCTCGCCTAAGTCCGAAAGAGACCCAGTACTTC
CDR3: CASSPRLSPKETQYF

J: TRBJ2-1
V: TRBV29-1
size: .
D: TRBD2
DNA: TGCAGCGTTGCCGTAGCGGGAGGCCTTTACAATGAGCAGTTCTTC
CDR3: CSVAVAGGLYNEQFF

J: TRBJ1-6
V: TRBV5-1
size: .
D: TRBD1
DNA: TGCGCCAGCAGCTTGGATACAGGGGTAAATTCACCCCTCCACTTT
CDR3: CASSLDTGVNSPLHF

J: TRBJ1-4
V: TRBV10-2
size: .
D: .
DNA: TGCGCCAGCACCCGAGCATCGCCCTCAACTAATGAAAAACTGTTTTTT
CDR3: CASTRASPSTNEKLFF

J: TRBJ2-6
V: TRBV5-1
size: .
D: TRBD1
DNA: TGCGCCAGCAGCTCGGGACAGGCTTCCTTCTCTGGGGCCAACGTCCTGACTTTC
CDR3: CASSSGQASFSGANVLTF

J: TRBJ1-1
V: TRBV19
size: .
D: TRBD1
DNA: TGTGCCAGTATCCCGAGAACAGGGGAGACTGAAGCTTTCTTT
CDR3: CASIPRTGETEAFF

J: TRBJ2-7
V: TRBV4-1
size: .
D: TRBD2
DNA: TGCGCCAGCAGCCAAGAGGGCCTAGCGGGCTCCTACGAGCAGTACTTC
CDR3: CASSQEGLAGSYEQYF

J: TRBJ2-2
V: TRBV3-1/TRBV3-2
size: .
D: TRBD1
DNA: TGTGCCAGCAGCCAAGGGTCCGACAGGGGGCATACCGGGGAGCTGTTTTTT
CDR3: CASSQGSDRGHTGELFF

J: TRBJ1-5
V: TRBV5-1
size: .
D: TRBD1
DNA: TGCGCCAGCTCCGACAGGGGAGAACAGCCCCAGCATTTT
CDR3: CASSDRGEQPQHF

J: TRBJ1-1
V: TRBV4-3
size: .
D: .
DNA: TGCGCCAGCAGCCCAGGACAGATGAACACTGAAGCTTTCTTT
CDR3: CASSPGQMNTEAFF

J: TRBJ1-3
V: TRBV3-1/TRBV3-2
size: many
D: .
DNA: TGTGCCAGCAGCCAAGAGGCCTTGTCTGGAAACACCATATATTTT
CDR3: CASSQEALSGNTIYF

J: TRBJ1-5
V: TRBV5-6
size: once
D: .
DNA: TGTGCCAGCAGCTTGGGCACCTTCGGGAATCAGCCCCAGCATTTT
CDR3: CASSLGTFGNQPQHF

J: TRBJ1-1
V: TRBV4-1
size: many
D: TRBD1
DNA: TGCGCCAGCAGCCAAGTTTCTGGGACAGGGGGCAGGTACACTGAAGCTTTCTTT
CDR3: CASSQVSGTGGRYTEAFF

J: TRBJ1-3
V: TRBV28
size: .
D: .
DNA: TGTGCCAGCAGTTTGCAACAGGGCGCAGGGGGAAACACCATATATTTT
CDR3: CASSLQQGAGGNTIYF

J: TRBJ1-5
V: TRBV6-2/TRBV6-3
size: .
D: .
DNA: TGTGCCAGCAGTTACGGGGCCTACAAAAACAATCAGCCCCAGCATTTT
CDR3: CASSYGAYKNNQPQHF

J: TRBJ2-1
V: TRBV3-1/TRBV3-2
size: .
D: .
DNA: TGTGCCAGCAGCGGCCAGGGCGAGCAGTTCTTC
CDR3: CASSGQGEQFF

J: TRBJ2-3
V: TRBV9
size: .
D: .
DNA: TGTGCCAGCAGCGTAGGGGCTGGGCGGGACACAGATACGCAGTATTTT
CDR3: CASSVGAGRDTDTQYF

J: TRBJ2-7
V: TRBV7-9
size: .
D: .
DNA: TGTGCCAGCAGCTTAGCCTCCGACGAGCAGTACTTC
CDR3: CASSLASDEQYF

J: TRBJ1-2
V: TRBV27
size: .
D: TRBD1
DNA: TGTGCCAGCAGTTTGTTACCTCGGGACAGAGATGGCTACACCTTC
CDR3: CASSLLPRDRDGYTF

J: TRBJ1-5
V: TRBV7-8
size: few
D: .
DNA: TGTGCCAGCAGCTTAAGCTCAGGCTCCAATCAGCCCCAGCATTTT
CDR3: CASSLSSGSNQPQHF